These T cell receptor beta chains were read from a single sample in a study of blood T cell repertoires in COVID-19. This table comes from immunoSEQ multiplex PCR, and its TCRdb copy is limited to in-frame clones, with some not included. The repertoire has about 210,000 clones, 80% to 90% of them found once; the top ten carry more than 8%. The sample was peripheral blood. The source is a woman between 45 and 60 years old with acute or convalescent COVID-19. CDR3s include the opening cysteine and the closing phenylalanine or tryptophan. D genes are given only for firm matches. Rows give clone size only sometimes, using once, few, many, or a class for an expanded clone.

v_call: TRBV18
clone_size: NA
d_call: NA
j_call: TRBJ1-5
cdr3_aa: CASSKGIRDQPQHF
cdr3_nt: TGTGCCAGCTCAAAGGGTATCAGGGATCAGCCCCAGCATTTT

v_call: TRBV7-9
clone_size: NA
d_call: TRBD2
j_call: TRBJ2-2
cdr3_aa: CASSPTSGRGGELFF
cdr3_nt: TGTGCCAGCAGCCCAACTAGCGGGAGAGGCGGGGAGCTGTTTTTT

v_call: TRBV5-1
clone_size: NA
d_call: NA
j_call: TRBJ2-1
cdr3_aa: CASSFSELGGSSYNEQFF
cdr3_nt: TGCGCCAGCAGCTTCTCCGAACTCGGGGGAAGCTCCTACAATGAGCAGTTCTTC

v_call: TRBV5-4
clone_size: once
d_call: NA
j_call: TRBJ2-5
cdr3_aa: CASSTGSGETQYF
cdr3_nt: TGTGCCAGCAGCACAGGGTCGGGGGAGACCCAGTACTTC

v_call: TRBV6-2/TRBV6-3
clone_size: NA
d_call: NA
j_call: TRBJ2-7
cdr3_aa: CASSSPPGTLPYEQYF
cdr3_nt: TGTGCCAGCAGCTCCCCCCCGGGAACCCTACCTTACGAGCAGTACTTC

v_call: TRBV24-1
clone_size: NA
d_call: TRBD1
j_call: TRBJ1-2
cdr3_aa: CATSDSHTGGYGYTF
cdr3_nt: TGTGCCACCAGTGATTCCCACACAGGGGGCTATGGCTACACCTTC

v_call: TRBV4-1
clone_size: once
d_call: NA
j_call: TRBJ1-5
cdr3_aa: CASSQAVARRQDQPQHF
cdr3_nt: TGCGCCAGCAGCCAAGCAGTGGCCAGGAGGCAGGATCAGCCCCAGCATTTT

v_call: TRBV24-1
clone_size: NA
d_call: TRBD1
j_call: TRBJ2-1
cdr3_aa: CATSDPGQGGRTGSYNEQFF
cdr3_nt: TGTGCCACCAGTGACCCGGGACAGGGGGGCCGGACAGGCTCCTACAATGAGCAGTTCTTC

v_call: TRBV15
clone_size: NA
d_call: TRBD2
j_call: TRBJ2-2
cdr3_aa: CATSRPLPGLAGEGTGELFF
cdr3_nt: TGTGCCACCAGCAGACCACTCCCGGGACTAGCGGGAGAAGGCACCGGGGAGCTGTTTTTT

v_call: TRBV12-3/TRBV12-4
clone_size: NA
d_call: TRBD1
j_call: TRBJ1-2
cdr3_aa: CASSFGRGYGYTF
cdr3_nt: TGTGCCAGCAGTTTCGGCAGGGGGTATGGCTACACCTTC

v_call: TRBV12-3/TRBV12-4
clone_size: once
d_call: NA
j_call: TRBJ1-1
cdr3_aa: CASSQLDSEAFF
cdr3_nt: TGTGCCAGCAGCCAGCTCGACAGTGAAGCTTTCTTT

v_call: TRBV19
clone_size: NA
d_call: NA
j_call: TRBJ1-5
cdr3_aa: CASAIGNQPQHF
cdr3_nt: TGTGCCAGTGCCATAGGCAATCAGCCCCAGCATTTT

v_call: TRBV2
clone_size: NA
d_call: TRBD1
j_call: TRBJ2-6
cdr3_aa: CASQRRDRSSGANVLTF
cdr3_nt: TGTGCCAGCCAGCGGCGGGACAGGAGCTCTGGGGCCAACGTCCTGACTTTC

v_call: TRBV19
clone_size: NA
d_call: TRBD1
j_call: TRBJ2-3
cdr3_aa: CASNPQGQGADTQYF
cdr3_nt: TGTGCCAGTAACCCCCAAGGACAGGGAGCAGATACGCAGTATTTT

v_call: TRBV7-9
clone_size: few
d_call: TRBD1
j_call: TRBJ2-3
cdr3_aa: CASSPPDRGTDTQYF
cdr3_nt: TGTGCCAGCAGCCCACCGGACAGGGGTACAGATACGCAGTATTTT

v_call: TRBV19
clone_size: NA
d_call: TRBD1
j_call: TRBJ2-6
cdr3_aa: CASSEGTGNAGANVLTF
cdr3_nt: TGTGCCAGTAGTGAGGGGACAGGTAATGCTGGGGCCAACGTCCTGACTTTC

v_call: TRBV7-3
clone_size: NA
d_call: NA
j_call: TRBJ1-5
cdr3_aa: CASSLRAGMQPQHF
cdr3_nt: TGTGCCAGCAGCTTAAGGGCAGGTATGCAGCCCCAGCATTTT

v_call: TRBV28
clone_size: NA
d_call: NA
j_call: TRBJ2-5
cdr3_aa: CASSSRDSLGETQYF
cdr3_nt: TGTGCCAGCAGTTCTAGGGACTCCCTCGGGGAGACCCAGTACTTC

v_call: TRBV5-1
clone_size: few
d_call: NA
j_call: TRBJ1-4
cdr3_aa: CASSRAGATNEKLFF
cdr3_nt: TGCGCCAGCAGCCGGGCAGGGGCAACTAATGAAAAACTGTTTTTT

v_call: TRBV7-9
clone_size: NA
d_call: NA
j_call: TRBJ2-3
cdr3_aa: CASGSGGKNTQYF
cdr3_nt: TGTGCCAGCGGGTCCGGGGGAAAAAATACGCAGTATTTT

v_call: TRBV24-1
clone_size: NA
d_call: TRBD1
j_call: TRBJ1-2
cdr3_aa: CATSRTGGDGYTF
cdr3_nt: TGTGCCACTTCCCGGACAGGGGGCGATGGCTACACCTTC

v_call: TRBV24-1
clone_size: NA
d_call: NA
j_call: TRBJ1-5
cdr3_aa: CATSDLLQPQHF
cdr3_nt: TGTGCCACCAGTGATTTACTACAGCCCCAGCATTTT

v_call: TRBV2
clone_size: NA
d_call: NA
j_call: TRBJ2-7
cdr3_aa: CASIADTYEQYF
cdr3_nt: TGTGCCAGCATAGCAGATACCTACGAGCAGTACTTC

v_call: TRBV2
clone_size: NA
d_call: TRBD1
j_call: TRBJ2-5
cdr3_aa: CASSGGLAGGTQYF
cdr3_nt: TGTGCCAGCAGTGGCGGGCTGGCAGGGGGGACCCAGTACTTC

v_call: TRBV24-1
clone_size: NA
d_call: TRBD1
j_call: TRBJ1-5
cdr3_aa: CATRGQGATRPQHF
cdr3_nt: TGTGCCACCAGGGGACAGGGGGCTACTCGGCCCCAGCATTTT

v_call: TRBV2
clone_size: few
d_call: TRBD2
j_call: TRBJ2-7
cdr3_aa: CASGAAGASEQYF
cdr3_nt: TGTGCCAGCGGGGCGGCGGGAGCGAGTGAGCAGTACTTC

v_call: TRBV6-5
clone_size: NA
d_call: NA
j_call: TRBJ2-5
cdr3_aa: CASRTDYQETQYF
cdr3_nt: TGTGCCAGCAGGACGGACTACCAAGAGACCCAGTACTTC

v_call: TRBV2
clone_size: few
d_call: TRBD2
j_call: TRBJ2-3
cdr3_aa: CASSDSGSADTQYF
cdr3_nt: TGTGCCAGCAGTGACAGCGGGAGTGCAGATACGCAGTATTTT

v_call: TRBV9
clone_size: NA
d_call: NA
j_call: TRBJ2-2
cdr3_aa: CASSVRGTGELFF
cdr3_nt: TGTGCCAGCAGCGTACGGGGGACCGGGGAGCTGTTTTTT

v_call: TRBV5-1
clone_size: NA
d_call: TRBD1
j_call: TRBJ1-1
cdr3_aa: CASSGQGNTEAFF
cdr3_nt: TGCGCCAGCAGCGGACAGGGGAACACTGAAGCTTTCTTT

v_call: TRBV5-5
clone_size: NA
d_call: NA
j_call: TRBJ2-1
cdr3_aa: CASSLSGVSFNEQFF
cdr3_nt: TGTGCCAGCAGCTTATCAGGGGTTTCCTTCAATGAGCAGTTCTTC

v_call: TRBV5-4
clone_size: NA
d_call: TRBD1
j_call: TRBJ1-6
cdr3_aa: CASSLEGQGARSDNSPLHF
cdr3_nt: TGTGCCAGCAGCTTGGAAGGGCAGGGGGCGCGTAGTGATAATTCACCCCTCCACTTT

v_call: TRBV7-2
clone_size: NA
d_call: TRBD2
j_call: TRBJ2-2
cdr3_aa: CASSSQVIAGGLNGELFF
cdr3_nt: TGTGCCAGCAGCTCCCAGGTGATAGCGGGAGGGCTTAACGGGGAGCTGTTTTTT

v_call: TRBV6-6
clone_size: NA
d_call: TRBD2
j_call: TRBJ2-3
cdr3_aa: CASSRRTSGTSTDTQYF
cdr3_nt: TGTGCCAGCAGCCGACGGACTAGCGGGACGAGCACAGATACGCAGTATTTT

v_call: TRBV20-1
clone_size: many
d_call: NA
j_call: TRBJ2-1
cdr3_aa: CSARVVYEQFF
cdr3_nt: TGCAGTGCTAGGGTAGTCTATGAGCAGTTCTTC

v_call: TRBV28
clone_size: once
d_call: TRBD1
j_call: TRBJ1-2
cdr3_aa: CASSLRGGPVYGYTF
cdr3_nt: TGTGCCAGCAGTTTAAGAGGGGGCCCGGTCTATGGCTACACCTTC

v_call: TRBV14
clone_size: NA
d_call: TRBD2
j_call: TRBJ2-3
cdr3_aa: CASSQRLAGGRTDTQYF
cdr3_nt: TGTGCCAGCAGCCAACGATTAGCGGGAGGCCGCACAGATACGCAGTATTTT

v_call: TRBV28
clone_size: NA
d_call: NA
j_call: TRBJ1-3
cdr3_aa: CATGIGQFSGNTIYF
cdr3_nt: TGTGCCACCGGGATTGGACAGTTCTCTGGAAACACCATATATTTT

v_call: TRBV11-3
clone_size: NA
d_call: NA
j_call: TRBJ2-1
cdr3_aa: CASSRGFGYNEQFF
cdr3_nt: TGTGCCAGCAGCCGGGGGTTCGGCTACAATGAGCAGTTCTTC

v_call: TRBV5-1
clone_size: NA
d_call: TRBD1
j_call: TRBJ1-5
cdr3_aa: CASRPTGNSNQPQHF
cdr3_nt: TGCGCCAGCAGGCCGACAGGGAATAGCAATCAGCCCCAGCATTTT

v_call: TRBV7-9
clone_size: NA
d_call: TRBD2
j_call: TRBJ2-7
cdr3_aa: CASTPSGREDSYEQYF
cdr3_nt: TGTGCCAGCACCCCTAGCGGGCGGGAGGACTCCTACGAGCAGTACTTC

v_call: TRBV3-1/TRBV3-2
clone_size: NA
d_call: NA
j_call: TRBJ2-3
cdr3_aa: CASSQTQNHPTDTQYF
cdr3_nt: TGTGCCAGCAGCCAAACACAGAACCACCCGACAGATACGCAGTATTTT

v_call: TRBV9
clone_size: NA
d_call: TRBD2
j_call: TRBJ2-7
cdr3_aa: CASSWTSQAEQYF
cdr3_nt: TGTGCCAGCAGTTGGACTAGTCAGGCCGAGCAGTACTTC

v_call: TRBV27
clone_size: NA
d_call: NA
j_call: TRBJ1-1
cdr3_aa: CASSPYTGNTEAFF
cdr3_nt: TGTGCCAGCAGTCCCTACACGGGAAACACTGAAGCTTTCTTT